This record looks at one T cell receptor (beta chain) sequence and its context. Sequenced by immunoSEQ multiplex PCR; TCRdb stores in-frame clones only, minus some. The sample has hundreds of thousands of clones; roughly nine tenths are singletons. This entry comes from a study of blood T cell repertoires in COVID-19. The germline gives CDR1 SEHNR, CDR2 FQNEAQ (reference sequence). The CDR3 runs 16 residues. The V and J ends lost 8 bases and 0 bases respectively, with 14 bases between them. This TCR came from a woman aged 45 to 65 with COVID-19, enrolled during active disease. The sample was peripheral blood. The genes are TRBV7-9 and TRBJ2-6, with D hard to call. In nucleotides, the CDR3 is TGTGCCAGCCGAAGTACCTCCAGCTCTGGGGCCAACGTCCTGACTTTC. Protein: CASRSTSSSGANVLTF. Variable domain in full (rest from reference TRBV7-9 and TRBJ2-6): DTGVSQNPRHKITKRGQNVTFRCDPISEHNRLYWYRQTLGQGPEFLTYFQNEAQLEKSRLLSDRFSAERPKGSFSTLEIQRTEQGDSAMYLCASRSTSSSGANVLTFGAGSRLTVL.